Each of the 21 T cell receptor beta chains below was sequenced from the same sample in a study of blood T cell repertoires in COVID-19. Method: immunoSEQ multiplex PCR; TCRdb's copy keeps in-frame clones and lacks some. The sample consists of about 160,000 clones, roughly 85% of them appearing once. Material: peripheral blood. The receptors come from a man aged 40-49 years with acute or convalescent COVID-19.

The chain has TRBV27 and TRBJ1-5; TRBD1 matches 11 bases. In germline, CDR1 is MNHEY, CDR2 SMNVEV (reference sequence). Trimming removed 5 bases from V and 6 bases from J; junction bases left unmatched: 9. The CDR3 consists of 16 residues. As DNA, the CDR3 is TGTGCCAGCAGTCACCGGACAGGGGGCGGTAGTCAGCCCCAGCATTTT. Translation gives CASSHRTGGGSQPQHF.

In this sample, this clone turned up once. The chain couples TRBV19 to TRBJ2-7; tentatively, D is TRBD1 (6 bases). Germline V CDR1 and CDR2: LNHDA, SQIVND (reference sequence). This CDR3 contains 17 residues. V was trimmed by 5 bases and J by 0 bases, leaving 20 bases between them. The CDR3 sequence is CASSPRTTGFFSYEQYF. CDR3 in DNA: TGTGCCAGTAGTCCGCGAACGACAGGATTCTTCTCCTACGAGCAGTACTTC.

The genes are TRBV5-1 and TRBJ2-3; 9 bases align to TRBD1. With V trimmed by 5 bases and J by 9 bases, 13 bases remained unmatched. The CDR3 is 15 residues long. Germline CDR1 and CDR2: SGHRS and YFSETQ. For the CDR3, the DNA is TGCGCCAGCAGTGGTGGGGACAGGGTCCTGGGGACGCAGTATTTT. Its protein product is CASSGGDRVLGTQYF.

The sample holds one count of this clone. The CDR3 coding sequence is TGTGCCAGTAGTATCCAGGAGGGGGCTGGCACAGATACGCAGTATTTT. Amino acid sequence: CASSIQEGAGTDTQYF. The chain has TRBV19 and TRBJ2-3; D perhaps matches TRBD1 (7 bases). The CDR3 spans 16 residues. CDR1 and CDR2 from the germline V gene are LNHDA and SQIVND (reference sequence). Trimming stripped 3 bases from V and 1 base from J, with 14 bases between.

The chain links TRBV7-9 to TRBJ1-2, with 8 positions matching TRBD1. CDR1 is SEHNR and CDR2 is FQNEAQ in the germline V gene (reference sequence). Trimming removed 5 bases from V and 8 bases from J; junction bases left unmatched: 4. The CDR3 contains 12 residues. The CDR3 bases are TGTGCCAGCAGCAACAGGGGGAAAGGCTACACCTTC. Amino acids: CASSNRGKGYTF.

CDR3 residues: CASSLEGGARQPQHF. CDR3 sequence (DNA): TGCGCCAGCAGCTTGGAGGGGGGGGCGCGTCAGCCCCAGCATTTT. The V call is TRBV5-1, the J call TRBJ1-5; D is possibly TRBD1 (6 bases). The germline CDR1 and CDR2 sequences are SGHRS and YFSETQ. This CDR3 spans 15 amino acids. V was pared by 0 bases and J by 6 bases, with 13 bases between.

The chain carries TRBV12-3 or TRBV12-4 and TRBJ1-1; 7 positions match TRBD1. This CDR3 is 13 amino acids long. J lost 7 bases, V lost 6 bases, and 8 bases had no gene match. CDR3 residues: CASSLQGSLEAFF. The CDR3 DNA reads as TGTGCCAGCAGCTTACAGGGGTCCCTTGAAGCTTTCTTT.

The chain carries TRBV18 and TRBJ2-7, with D possibly being TRBD1 (6 bases). CDR3 length: 17 amino acids. V lost 5 bases and J 4 bases, leaving 24 bases between the germline ends. The germline gives CDR1 KGHSH, CDR2 LQKENI. DNA of the CDR3: TGTGCCAGCTCAAGAGCAAGTACCGGGACACCGATTTACGAGCAGTACTTC. This gives the protein CASSRASTGTPIYEQYF.

The V call is TRBV13, the J call TRBJ1-6; D gene uncertain. Germline CDR1 and CDR2: PRHDT and FYEKMQ (reference sequence). V lost 5 bases and J lost 7, with 6 bases in between. CDR3 length: 12 amino acids. CDR3 protein: CASSGLNSPLHF. CDR3 sequence (DNA): TGTGCCAGCAGCGGACTGAATTCACCCCTCCACTTT. The variable domain in full, with the rest retrieved from reference TRBV13 and TRBJ1-6, is AAGVIQSPRHLIKEKRETATLKCYPIPRHDTVYWYQQGPGQDPQFLISFYEKMQSDKGSIPDRFSAQQFSDYHSELNMSSLELGDSALYFCASSGLNSPLHFGNGTRLTVT.

This chain uses TRBV6-6 with TRBJ1-6; no firm D call. The CDR3 has 13 residues. CDR1 is MNHNY, CDR2 SVGAGI, per germline (reference sequence). V was trimmed by 7 bases and J by 7 bases, leaving 11 bases between them. CDR3 in DNA: TGTGCCAGCAAGGAGGGATGGAATTCACCCCTCCACTTT. This encodes CASKEGWNSPLHF.

The chain recombines TRBV6-2 or TRBV6-3 with TRBJ2-1; 8 nucleotides match TRBD2. The germline CDR1 and CDR2 sequences are MNHEY and SVGEGT. Losses at the gene ends were 4 bases for V and 8 bases for J; bases not matched to a gene: 7. The CDR3 has 14 residues. DNA of the CDR3: TGTGCCAGCAGTTCTCGGGGGGGGCTATATGAGCAGTTCTTC. Amino acid sequence: CASSSRGGLYEQFF.

This clone was seen once. V and J are TRBV5-4 and TRBJ1-1; 7 bases align to TRBD1. Per the germline V gene, CDR1 is SGHNT and CDR2 is YYREEE (reference sequence). V dropped 3 bases and J dropped 8; count of bases not matched to a gene: 7. This CDR3 is built from 13 residues. CDR3 sequence: CASSSNTGAEAFF. The CDR3 DNA sequence: TGTGCCAGCAGCTCAAATACAGGGGCCGAAGCTTTCTTT.

The chain couples TRBV4-1 to TRBJ1-1; D is unclear. CDR1 is MGHRA and CDR2 is YSYEKL in the germline V gene. The V end lost 8 bases, the J end lost 3 bases, and 13 bases lay between the germline ends. The CDR3 covers 13 residues. In DNA, the CDR3 is TGCGCCAGCGGGCGGGCGCGGCACACTGAAGCTTTCTTT. It encodes CASGRARHTEAFF.

The chain is built from TRBV5-1 and TRBJ2-2; TRBD2 agrees at 7 bases. Germline CDR1 is SGHRS and CDR2 is YFSETQ. The length of the CDR3 is 15 residues. The junction had 7 bases not matched to a gene; V was cut back by 8 bases and J by 0 bases. CDR3 sequence (DNA): TGCGCCAGTAAAAGCGGGGAGTCGAACACCGGGGAGCTGTTTTTT. Amino acid sequence: CASKSGESNTGELFF.

The rearrangement links TRBV12-3 or TRBV12-4 to TRBJ1-1; D is unresolved. Trimming left V 2 bases short and J 7 bases short, with 8 bases between. The CDR3 contains 12 residues. The CDR3 here is CASSLSGFEAFF. DNA of the CDR3: TGTGCCAGCAGTTTATCGGGTTTTGAAGCTTTCTTT.

The chain joins TRBV4-1 to TRBJ2-3; 7 positions match TRBD1. The CDR3 is made up of 18 amino acids. CDR1 MGHRA and CDR2 YSYEKL come from the germline V gene. V lost 4 bases, J lost 2 bases, and 15 bases stayed unmatched. CDR3 in DNA: TGCGCCAGCAGCCCAACCCCCCCGGCAGGGGGATTCACAGATACGCAGTATTTT. It specifies CASSPTPPAGGFTDTQYF.

The chain links TRBV4-1 to TRBJ1-5, with TRBD1 as a possible D gene (6 bases). The CDR3 contains 15 residues. CDR1 and CDR2 (germline): MGHRA, YSYEKL. Between the trimmed V and J ends, which lost 1 base and 6 bases, there was a span of 13 bases. The CDR3 DNA is TGCGCCAGCAGCCAAGGCACACAGGGCGGTCAGCCCCAGCATTTT. Its translation is CASSQGTQGGQPQHF.

This chain uses TRBV15 with TRBJ2-2; 10 bases align to TRBD2. Germline CDR1 and CDR2: LNHNV and YYDKDF (reference sequence). The J segment lost 3 bases and the V segment lost 3 bases, leaving 7 bases of the junction unmatched. This CDR3 has 17 amino acids. In DNA form, the CDR3 reads TGTGCCACCAGCAGTTACATCGGGACTAGCGACACCGGGGAGCTGTTTTTT. Its translation is CATSSYIGTSDTGELFF.

The CDR3 sequence: CARSVSEDGNYGYTF. CDR3 DNA: TGTGCCAGAAGCGTCTCCGAAGACGGGAACTATGGCTACACCTTC. The chain couples TRBV5-3 to TRBJ1-2; D uncertain. TRBV5-3 is designated an ORF whose function remains uncertain. V dropped 4 bases and J dropped 2 bases, with 15 bases sitting between them. The length of the CDR3 is 15 residues.

The sample holds a few counts of this clone. The chain is built from TRBV5-8 and TRBJ1-2; no clear D gene. This CDR3 is 15 amino acids long. Germline-derived CDR1 and CDR2 are SGHTS and YDEGEE. With 0 bases removed from V and 3 bases from J, the gap between germline ends came to 12 bases. The CDR3 spells CASSLGASDYYGYTF. In nucleotides, the CDR3 is TGTGCCAGCAGCTTGGGGGCCTCAGATTACTATGGCTACACCTTC. The whole variable domain, remainder taken from reference TRBV5-8 and TRBJ1-2, is EAGVTQSPTHLIKTRGQQATLRCSPISGHTSVYWYQQALGLGLQFLLWYDEGEERNRGNFPPRFSGRQFPNYSSELNVNALELEDSALYLCASSLGASDYYGYTFGSGTRLTVV.

The chain combines TRBV28 with TRBJ2-1, with D possibly being TRBD2 (7 bases). The ends were cut back, 6 bases at V and 3 bases at J, with 15 bases in the middle. The CDR3 is made up of 15 amino acids. Germline CDR1 reads MDHEN; CDR2 reads SYDVKM. The CDR3 spells CASSMGGLLYNEQFF. The DNA of the CDR3 is TGTGCCAGCAGCATGGGGGGGCTACTCTACAATGAGCAGTTCTTC.